The 27 T cell receptor beta chains below come from one sample, sequenced in a study of beta chain features in type 1 diabetes. Expressed TCRB transcripts were sequenced after all isolated RNA was converted to cDNA. TCRdb's table, derived via immunoSEQ multiplex PCR, lists solely in-frame clones and lacks some. The table has hundreds of thousands of clones, approximately 15% seen once. These receptors' antigens are unknown. The study's findings and limits: Among all four CD4+ subsets, Type 1 diabetes patients had TCRB CDR3s that were moderately but significantly shorter.

The sample comprised naive CD4+ T cells from blood. The receptors were gathered from a man younger than 30 with type 1 diabetes.

The J gene is TRBJ2-5, the V gene TRBV7-2, with 7 bases fitting TRBD1. Germline lookup yields CDR1 SGHTA and CDR2 FQGNSA. There are 14 residues in the CDR3. With 2 bases clipped from V and 4 bases from J, the junction kept 4 bases outside the gene matches. CDR3 in DNA: TGTGCCAGCAGCTTAATGACAGGGAGAGAGACCCAGTACTTC. Its protein is CASSLMTGRETQYF.

A remark on this clone: The junction does not match germline at one end; this may be a read error. The gene calls are TRBV7-9 and TRBJ1-1, with TRBD1 as a possible D gene (5 bases). CDR1 and CDR2 (germline): SEHNR, FQNEAQ (reference sequence). This CDR3 has 13 residues. Written as DNA, the CDR3 is TGTGCCAGCACCACACGACAGAACACTGAAACTTTCTTT. Translating it yields CASTTRQNTETFF.

This clone was counted a few times. The chain joins TRBV9 to TRBJ2-3; 10 bases fit TRBD2. The germline V gene encodes CDR1 SGDLS and CDR2 YYNGEE. The CDR3 spans 16 residues. V shed 3 bases and J 4 bases; nucleotides not matched to a gene: 8. The CDR3 loop is CASSAGLAGVPDTQYF. The CDR3 DNA sequence: TGTGCCAGCAGCGCTGGCCTAGCGGGAGTCCCAGATACGCAGTATTTT.

A few counts support this clone. The chain has TRBV7-2 and TRBJ2-3; 7 bases agree with TRBD2. The V and J ends lost 2 bases and 4 bases, in that order; junction bases with no gene match: 3. The germline gives CDR1 SGHTA, CDR2 FQGNSA. The CDR3 spans 14 residues. CDR3: CASSLTGGSDTQYF. The CDR3 DNA sequence: TGTGCCAGCAGCTTAACGGGGGGTTCAGATACGCAGTATTTT. The entire variable domain, with the rest obtained from reference TRBV7-2 and TRBJ2-3, is as follows: GAGVSQSPSNKVTEKGKDVELRCDPISGHTALYWYRQSLGQGLEFLIYFQGNSAPDKSGLPSDRFSAERTGGSVSTLTIQRTQQEDSAVYLCASSLTGGSDTQYFGPGTRLTVL.

In this sample, this clone turned up a few times. CDR3 amino acids: CASSPSGSSYEQYF. The CDR3 DNA reads TGTGCCAGCAGCCCCAGCGGGAGCTCCTACGAGCAGTACTTC. The chain carries TRBV7-6 and TRBJ2-7, with TRBD2 matching over 8 bases. The trim removed 5 bases at V and 0 bases at J, leaving 3 bases unmatched. Germline lookup yields CDR1 SGHVS and CDR2 FNYEAQ. CDR3 length: 14 amino acids.

This clone occurred a few times. The chain links TRBV29-1 to TRBJ1-2; perhaps TRBD1 as D (6 bases). This CDR3 has 16 amino acids. CDR1 is SQVTM, CDR2 ANQGSEA, per germline. The germline V and J ends were trimmed by 4 bases and 0 bases, with 18 bases remaining between them. For the CDR3, the DNA is TGCAGCGTTGGGGCCCCCGGGGGGCTAACTAACTATGGCTACACCTTC. Translated: CSVGAPGGLTNYGYTF.

This clone came up a few times. The rearrangement uses TRBV14 and TRBJ2-1; D possibly corresponds to TRBD2 (6 bases). Germline V lookup: CDR1 SGHDN, CDR2 FVKESK. Trimming removed 4 bases from V and 5 bases from J, with 15 bases in between. There are 15 residues in the CDR3. CDR3 nucleotide sequence: TGTGCCAGCAGCCCCTCGGACTACCAGAACAATGAGCAGTTCTTC. Its protein is CASSPSDYQNNEQFF.

The chain employs TRBV5-5 and TRBJ2-7; D unclear. Trimming removed 4 bases at V and 0 bases at J, with 11 bases between. CDR3 length equals 14 residues. The germline V gene encodes CDR1 SGHKS and CDR2 YYEKEE (reference sequence). The CDR3 DNA reads as TGTGCCAGCAGCCTCGAAAGGAGCTCCTACGAGCAGTACTTC. Amino acid sequence: CASSLERSSYEQYF.

This chain links TRBV2 with TRBJ2-4; 8 nucleotides align to TRBD2. Trimming at V came to 6 bases and at J to 6 bases, leaving 4 bases not matched to a gene. The CDR3 is made up of 13 amino acids. Germline V gene data show CDR1 as SNHLY and CDR2 as FYNNEI. The chain's CDR3 is CASRRTSLNIQYF. In DNA form, the CDR3 reads TGTGCCAGCAGGAGGACTAGCCTAAACATTCAGTACTTC.

The chain uses TRBV29-1 and TRBJ1-1, with D hard to call. Between the trimmed V and J ends, which lost 5 bases and 7 bases, there was a span of 11 bases. Germline CDR1 and CDR2: SQVTM and ANQGSEA. CDR3 size: 11 residues. CDR3 nucleotide sequence: TGCAGCGTTAATACCGGGATTGAAGCTTTCTTT. Protein product: CSVNTGIEAFF.

This clone turned up a few times. The chain has TRBV11-2 and TRBJ1-1; D gene uncertain. Trimming left V 5 bases short and J 6 bases short, with 10 bases between. This CDR3 spans 12 amino acids. Germline V gene data show CDR1 as SGHAT and CDR2 as FQNNGV. DNA of the CDR3: TGTGCCAGCAGCCCTAGCAGAGCTGAAGCTTTCTTT. Protein sequence: CASSPSRAEAFF.

V is TRBV25-1 and J is TRBJ1-2; D may be TRBD1 (6 bases). The germline V and J ends were trimmed by 2 bases and 2 bases, with 12 bases remaining between them. Germline CDR1 MGHDK, CDR2 SYGVNS. The CDR3 extends over 15 amino acids. The CDR3 loop is CASSEGGALNYGYTF. CDR3 in DNA: TGTGCCAGCAGTGAAGGGGGCGCATTAAACTATGGCTACACCTTC.

This clone was observed a few times. This rearrangement joins TRBV19 to TRBJ1-2, with 7 bases identical to TRBD1. This CDR3 has 13 amino acids. Germline V gene data show CDR1 as LNHDA and CDR2 as SQIVND (reference sequence). Trimming took 7 bases from V and 2 from J; bases not matched to a gene: 4. In DNA form, the CDR3 reads TGTGCCAGTAATAACAGGGGAAACTATGGCTACACCTTC. This codes for CASNNRGNYGYTF.

This clone was seen more than once but under ten times. V is TRBV15 and J is TRBJ1-1, with TRBD1 identical over 7 bases. There are 14 residues in the CDR3. Germline CDR1 LNHNV, CDR2 YYDKDF (reference sequence). J lost 4 bases, V lost 5 bases, and 7 bases had no gene match. CDR3 protein: CATSPRQGSTEAFF. DNA for the CDR3: TGTGCCACCAGCCCTCGACAGGGAAGCACTGAAGCTTTCTTT. The full variable domain, with the rest looked up from reference TRBV15 and TRBJ1-1, is DAMVIQNPRYQVTQFGKPVTLSCSQTLNHNVMYWYQQKSSQAPKLLFHYYDKDFNNEADTPDNFQSRRPNTSFCFLDIRSPGLGDTAMYLCATSPRQGSTEAFFGQGTRLTVV.

This clone has just a few counts. The chain couples TRBV7-2 to TRBJ2-6; the D gene is possibly TRBD1 (6 bases). The V gene's germline CDR1 is SGHTA and CDR2 FQGNSA. Between the trimmed V and J ends, which lost 5 bases and 2 bases, there was a span of 7 bases. The CDR3 extends over 14 amino acids. CDR3 sequence (DNA): TGTGCCAGCAGCCGGACAGCTGGGGCCAACGTCCTGACTTTC. Protein sequence: CASSRTAGANVLTF.

This clone was seen a few times. The CDR3 DNA sequence: TGTGCCAGCAGCCATAGCGCGGGGCTAGTTGATTCTTCGGGCGAGCAGTACTTC. Its translation: CASSHSAGLVDSSGEQYF. This sequence joins TRBV4-2 and TRBJ2-7; a weak D match, TRBD2 (6 bases). CDR1 and CDR2 (germline): LGHNA, YNFKEQ. The V end lost 3 bases, the J end lost 6 bases, and 27 bases lay between the germline ends. This CDR3 contains 18 residues.

This clone turned up a few times. V and J are TRBV28 and TRBJ2-7; 8 bases map to TRBD1. CDR3 length: 15 amino acids. The junction had 8 bases not matched to a gene; V was cut back by 4 bases and J by 3 bases. Per germline, CDR1 MDHEN and CDR2 SYDVKM. The CDR3 DNA reads TGTGCCAGCAGTTCGGACAGGGTGGGAGACTACGAGCAGTACTTC. It specifies CASSSDRVGDYEQYF.

The V and J genes are TRBV7-9 and TRBJ2-2, with 10 bases that match TRBD2. With V trimmed by 2 bases and J by 7 bases, 7 bases remained unmatched. The germline CDR1 and CDR2 sequences are SEHNR and FQNEAQ (reference sequence). The CDR3 runs to 16 residues. CDR3 residues: CASSLMVAGGGGELFF. The CDR3 DNA is TGTGCCAGCAGCTTAATGGTAGCGGGAGGTGGCGGGGAGCTGTTTTTT.

V is TRBV15 and J is TRBJ1-2; D might be TRBD1 (5 bases). Trimming stripped 0 bases from V and 8 bases from J, with 13 bases between. From germline, CDR1 is LNHNV and CDR2 YYDKDF (reference sequence). The CDR3 consists of 14 residues. This CDR3 reads CATSREVVGRGYTF. The CDR3 DNA follows: TGTGCCACCAGCAGAGAGGTTGTGGGGCGCGGCTACACCTTC.

This clone has just a few counts. CDR3 sequence: CASSYSAGSGEQYF. The CDR3 region has the DNA TGTGCCAGCAGTTACTCGGCAGGGTCGGGCGAGCAGTACTTC. V gene TRBV6-6 combines with J gene TRBJ2-7; possibly TRBD1 for D (5 bases). The CDR3 totals 14 residues. Germline assignment: CDR1 MNHNY and CDR2 SVGAGI (reference sequence). The germline V and J ends were trimmed by 0 bases and 6 bases, with 12 bases remaining between them.

The rearrangement joins TRBV7-8 to TRBJ2-3; 8 bases match TRBD2. The length of the CDR3 is 16 residues. CDR1 and CDR2 (germline): SGHVS, FQNEAQ. Trimming removed 3 bases from V and 6 bases from J; junction bases left unmatched: 11. CDR3 DNA: TGTGCCAGCAGCTTCGCCCCCGGCGGGGGGCCCGATACGCAGTATTTT. Its translation is CASSFAPGGGPDTQYF.

This clone was observed a few times. The CDR3 loop is CASSFEGAGLYNEQFF. The CDR3 nucleotides read TGTGCCAGCAGTTTCGAAGGGGCGGGGCTCTACAATGAGCAGTTCTTC. The chain uses TRBV6-6 and TRBJ2-1; weak D call: TRBD2 (6 bases). The CDR3 is 16 residues long. Germline V CDR1 and CDR2: MNHNY, SVGAGI (reference sequence). Between the trimmed V and J ends, which lost 4 bases and 3 bases, there was a span of 16 bases.

In DNA form, the CDR3 reads TGTGCCAGCAGCTTATGGTTGAGCACTGAAGCTTTCTTT. Amino acid sequence: CASSLWLSTEAFF. The chain combines TRBV11-3 with TRBJ1-1, with D unclear. Germline loops: CDR1 SGHNT, CDR2 YENEEA. The CDR3 covers 13 residues. The V end lost 2 bases, the J end lost 4 bases, and 8 bases lay between the germline ends.

This clone showed up just a few times. This sequence joins TRBV5-1 and TRBJ2-3, with 9 bases matching TRBD1. The CDR3 is made up of 14 amino acids. The ends lost 7 bases at V and 4 bases at J; junction bases unmatched: 7. Germline V gene data show CDR1 as SGHRS and CDR2 as YFSETQ. In nucleotides, the CDR3 is TGCGCCAGCCGTCGACAGGGGGGCTCAGATACGCAGTATTTT. Translating gives CASRRQGGSDTQYF.

With regard to this clone: Other DNA sequences in the sample encode the same CDR3. V usage is TRBV5-1 and J usage is TRBJ2-5; D possibly corresponds to TRBD1 (6 bases). Per the germline V gene, CDR1 is SGHRS and CDR2 is YFSETQ. The CDR3 loop spans 13 amino acids. Trimming removed 4 bases at V and 3 bases at J, with 10 bases between. CDR3 amino acids: CASSLGQKETQYF. Here the CDR3 DNA reads TGCGCCAGCAGCCTAGGACAGAAAGAGACCCAGTACTTC. Supplemented by reference TRBV5-1 and TRBJ2-5, the full variable domain reads KAGVTQTPRYLIKTRGQQVTLSCSPISGHRSVSWYQQTPGQGLQFLFEYFSETQRNKGNFPGRFSGRQFSNSRSEMNVSTLELGDSALYLCASSLGQKETQYFGPGTRLLVL.

The chain combines TRBV6-5 with TRBJ2-6, with D possibly matching TRBD2 (5 bases). The germline V gene has CDR1 MNHEY and CDR2 SVGAGI. The CDR3 spans 15 residues. V was shortened by 2 bases and J by 0 bases, with 5 bases between the two germline ends. CDR3 nucleotides: TGTGCCAGCAGTTACCGGGACTCTGGGGCCAACGTCCTGACTTTC. It specifies CASSYRDSGANVLTF.

This rearrangement joins TRBV5-5 to TRBJ1-5, with 7 positions matching TRBD1. Trimming removed 0 bases from V and 6 bases from J; junction bases left unmatched: 3. The CDR3 totals 14 residues. Germline assignment: CDR1 SGHKS and CDR2 YYEKEE (reference sequence). The CDR3 DNA follows: TGTGCCAGCAGCTTGGGGGGGACAGTTCAGCCCCAGCATTTT. Translating gives CASSLGGTVQPQHF.